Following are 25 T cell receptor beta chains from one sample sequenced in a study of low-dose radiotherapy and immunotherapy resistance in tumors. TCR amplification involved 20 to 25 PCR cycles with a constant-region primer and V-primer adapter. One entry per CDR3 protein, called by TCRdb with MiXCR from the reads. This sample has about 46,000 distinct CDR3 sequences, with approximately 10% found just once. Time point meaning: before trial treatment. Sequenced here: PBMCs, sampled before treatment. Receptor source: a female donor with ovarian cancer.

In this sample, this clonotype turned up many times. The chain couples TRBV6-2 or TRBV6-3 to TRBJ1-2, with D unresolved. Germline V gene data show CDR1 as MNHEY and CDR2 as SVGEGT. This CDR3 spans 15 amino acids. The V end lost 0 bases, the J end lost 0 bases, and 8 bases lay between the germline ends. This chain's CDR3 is CASSYSGSTNYGYTF. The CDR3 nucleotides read TGTGCCAGCAGTTACTCAGGGTCAACTAACTATGGCTACACCTTC.

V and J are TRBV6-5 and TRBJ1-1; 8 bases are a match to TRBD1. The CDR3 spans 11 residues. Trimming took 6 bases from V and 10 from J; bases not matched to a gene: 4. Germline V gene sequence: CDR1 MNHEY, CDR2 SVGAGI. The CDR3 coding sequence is TGTGCCAGCAGCCCGGGGACAGGAGCTTTCTTT. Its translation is CASSPGTGAFF.

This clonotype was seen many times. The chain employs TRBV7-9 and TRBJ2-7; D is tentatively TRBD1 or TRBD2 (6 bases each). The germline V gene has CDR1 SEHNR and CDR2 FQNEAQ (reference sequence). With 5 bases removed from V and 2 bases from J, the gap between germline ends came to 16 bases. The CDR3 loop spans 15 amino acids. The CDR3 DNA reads TGTGCCAGCAGCGACCGGGGGACACCGACCTACGAGCAGTACTTC. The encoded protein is CASSDRGTPTYEQYF.

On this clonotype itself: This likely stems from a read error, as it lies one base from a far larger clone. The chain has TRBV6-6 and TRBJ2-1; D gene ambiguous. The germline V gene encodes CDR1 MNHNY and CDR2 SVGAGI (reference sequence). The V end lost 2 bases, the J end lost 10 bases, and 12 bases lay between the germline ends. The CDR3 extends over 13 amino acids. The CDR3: CASSYDPYVEQFF. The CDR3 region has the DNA TGTGCCAGCAGTTACGATCCATATGTCGAGCAGTTCTTC.

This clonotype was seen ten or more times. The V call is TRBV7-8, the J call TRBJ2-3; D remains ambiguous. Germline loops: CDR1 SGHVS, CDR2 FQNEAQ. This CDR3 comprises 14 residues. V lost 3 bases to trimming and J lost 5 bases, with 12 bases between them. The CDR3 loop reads CASSLWAVQDTQYF. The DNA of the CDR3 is TGTGCCAGCAGCTTGTGGGCGGTCCAAGATACGCAGTATTTT. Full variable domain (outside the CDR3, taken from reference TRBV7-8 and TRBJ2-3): GAGVSQSPRYKVAKRGQDVALRCDPISGHVSLFWYQQALGQGPEFLTYFQNEAQLDKSGLPSDRFFAERPEGSVSTLKIQRTQQEDSAVYLCASSLWAVQDTQYFGPGTRLTVL.

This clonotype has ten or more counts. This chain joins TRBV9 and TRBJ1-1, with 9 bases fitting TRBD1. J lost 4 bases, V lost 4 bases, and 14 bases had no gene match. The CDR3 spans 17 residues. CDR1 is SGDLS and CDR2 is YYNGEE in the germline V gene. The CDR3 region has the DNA TGTGCCAGCAGCCCCACAGGGGGCGAGATGGGTAGCACTGAAGCTTTCTTT. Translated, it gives CASSPTGGEMGSTEAFF.

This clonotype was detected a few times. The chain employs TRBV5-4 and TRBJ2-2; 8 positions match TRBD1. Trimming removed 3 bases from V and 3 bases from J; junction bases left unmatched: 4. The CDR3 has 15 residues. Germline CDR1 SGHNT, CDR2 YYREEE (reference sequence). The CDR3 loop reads CASSWDRWDTGELFF. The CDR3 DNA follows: TGTGCCAGCAGCTGGGACAGGTGGGACACCGGGGAGCTGTTTTTT.

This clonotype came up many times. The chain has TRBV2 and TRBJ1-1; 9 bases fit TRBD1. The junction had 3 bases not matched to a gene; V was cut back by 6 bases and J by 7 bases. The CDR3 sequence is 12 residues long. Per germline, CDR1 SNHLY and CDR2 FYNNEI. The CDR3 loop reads CASRGQGGEAFF. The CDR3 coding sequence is TGTGCCAGCAGGGGACAGGGTGGTGAAGCTTTCTTT. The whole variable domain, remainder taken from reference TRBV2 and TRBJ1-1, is EPEVTQTPSHQVTQMGQEVILRCVPISNHLYFYWYRQILGQKVEFLVSFYNNEISEKSEIFDDQFSVERPDGSNFTLKIRSTKLEDSAMYFCASRGQGGEAFFGQGTRLTVV.

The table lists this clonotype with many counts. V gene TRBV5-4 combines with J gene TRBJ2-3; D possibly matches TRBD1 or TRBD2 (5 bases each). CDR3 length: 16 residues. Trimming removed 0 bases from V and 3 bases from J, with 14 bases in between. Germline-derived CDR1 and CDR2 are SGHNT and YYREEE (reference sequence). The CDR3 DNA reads TGTGCCAGCAGCTTGGGGGGACGGTCTTTGACAGATACGCAGTATTTT. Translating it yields CASSLGGRSLTDTQYF.

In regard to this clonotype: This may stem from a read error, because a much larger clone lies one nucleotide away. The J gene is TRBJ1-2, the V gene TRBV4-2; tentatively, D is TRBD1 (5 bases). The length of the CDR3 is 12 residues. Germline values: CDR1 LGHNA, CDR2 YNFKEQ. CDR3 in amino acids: CVSSQGSYGYTF. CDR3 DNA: TGTGTCAGCAGCCAGGGATCCTATGGCTACACCTTC.

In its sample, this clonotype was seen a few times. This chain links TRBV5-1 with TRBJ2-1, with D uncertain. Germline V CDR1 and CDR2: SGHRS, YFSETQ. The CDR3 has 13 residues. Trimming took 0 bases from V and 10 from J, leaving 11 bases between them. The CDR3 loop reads CASSLEPLGEQFF. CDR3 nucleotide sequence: TGCGCCAGCAGCTTGGAGCCATTGGGGGAGCAGTTCTTC.

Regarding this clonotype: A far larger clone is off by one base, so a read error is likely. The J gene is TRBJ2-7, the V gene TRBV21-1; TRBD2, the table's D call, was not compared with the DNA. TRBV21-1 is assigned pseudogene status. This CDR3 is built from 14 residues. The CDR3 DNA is TGTGCCAGCAGACGACCGACTAGTTTCACTGAGCAGTACTTC. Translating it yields CASRRPTSFTEQYF.

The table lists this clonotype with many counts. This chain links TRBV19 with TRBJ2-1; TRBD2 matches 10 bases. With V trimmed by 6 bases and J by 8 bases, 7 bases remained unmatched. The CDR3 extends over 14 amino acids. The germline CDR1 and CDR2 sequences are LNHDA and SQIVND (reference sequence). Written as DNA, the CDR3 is TGTGCCAGTAGCGAGAGCGGGGGGGTGTATGAGCAGTTCTTC. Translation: CASSESGGVYEQFF.

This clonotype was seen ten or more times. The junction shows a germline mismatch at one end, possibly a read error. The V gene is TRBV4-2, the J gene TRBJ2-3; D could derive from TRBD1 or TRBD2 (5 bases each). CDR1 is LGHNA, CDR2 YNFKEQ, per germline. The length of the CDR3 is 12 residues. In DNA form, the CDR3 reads TGTGCCAGCAGCCAAGATTTAGGGGAGAGGGCCTTT. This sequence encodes CASSQDLGERAF.

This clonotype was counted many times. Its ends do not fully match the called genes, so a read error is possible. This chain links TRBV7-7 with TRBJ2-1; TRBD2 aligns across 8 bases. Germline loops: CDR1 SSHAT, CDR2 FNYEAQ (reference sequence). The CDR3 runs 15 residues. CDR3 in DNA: TGTGCTAGCAGCTTAGCGGCGGGGGGTTACAATGAGCAGTTCTTC. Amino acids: CASSLAAGGYNEQFF.

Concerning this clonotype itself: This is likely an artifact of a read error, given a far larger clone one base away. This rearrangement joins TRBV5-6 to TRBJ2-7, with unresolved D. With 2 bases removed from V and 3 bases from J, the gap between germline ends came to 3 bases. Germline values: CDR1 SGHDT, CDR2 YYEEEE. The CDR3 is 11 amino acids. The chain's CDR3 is CASSFNYEQYF. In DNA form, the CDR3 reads TGTGCCAGCAGCTTCAACTACGAGCAGTACTTC.

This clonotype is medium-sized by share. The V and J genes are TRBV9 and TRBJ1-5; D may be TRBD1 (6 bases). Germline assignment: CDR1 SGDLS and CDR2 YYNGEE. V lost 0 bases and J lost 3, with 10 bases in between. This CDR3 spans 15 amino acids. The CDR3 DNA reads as TGTGCCAGCAGCGTAGAGGGGGGAATCAATCAGCCCCAGCATTTT. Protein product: CASSVEGGINQPQHF.

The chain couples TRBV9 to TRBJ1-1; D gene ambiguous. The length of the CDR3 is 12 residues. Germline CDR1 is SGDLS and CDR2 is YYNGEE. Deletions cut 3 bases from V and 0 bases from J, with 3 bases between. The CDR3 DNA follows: TGTGCCAGCAGCGCTATGAACACTGAAGCTTTCTTT. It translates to CASSAMNTEAFF.

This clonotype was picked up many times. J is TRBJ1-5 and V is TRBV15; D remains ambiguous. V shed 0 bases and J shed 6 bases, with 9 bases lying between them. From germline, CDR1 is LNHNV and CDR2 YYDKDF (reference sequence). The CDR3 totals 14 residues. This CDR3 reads CATSREGSRQPQHF. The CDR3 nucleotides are TGTGCCACCAGCAGAGAAGGGAGTCGTCAGCCCCAGCATTTT.

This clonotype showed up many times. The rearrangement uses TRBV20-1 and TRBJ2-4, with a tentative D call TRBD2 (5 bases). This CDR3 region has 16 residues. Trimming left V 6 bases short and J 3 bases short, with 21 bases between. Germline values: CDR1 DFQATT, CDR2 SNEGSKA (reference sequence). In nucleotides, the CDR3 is TGCAGTGCGTCGCCCTTGGCCGGAGGAGGCAAAAACATTCAGTACTTC. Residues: CSASPLAGGGKNIQYF.

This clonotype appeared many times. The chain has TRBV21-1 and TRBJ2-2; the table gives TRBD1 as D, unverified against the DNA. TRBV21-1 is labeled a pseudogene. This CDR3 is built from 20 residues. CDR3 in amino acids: CASSKALSADDRTNTGELFF. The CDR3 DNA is TGTGCCAGCAGCAAAGCGCTTTCGGCTGATGACAGGACGAACACCGGGGAGCTGTTTTTT.

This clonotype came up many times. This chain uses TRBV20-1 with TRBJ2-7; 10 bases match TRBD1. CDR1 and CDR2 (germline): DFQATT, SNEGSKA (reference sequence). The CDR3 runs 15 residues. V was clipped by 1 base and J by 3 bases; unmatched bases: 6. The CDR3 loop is CSARGGDRGGYEQYF. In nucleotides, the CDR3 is TGCAGTGCTAGAGGCGGGGACAGGGGTGGCTACGAGCAGTACTTC.

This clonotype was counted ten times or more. CDR3 bases: TGTGCCAGCACCCAGAGTCCGGGGGCGTCGGGAAACACCATATATTTT. Translated: CASTQSPGASGNTIYF. This rearrangement joins TRBV28 to TRBJ1-3; the D gene is possibly TRBD1 (6 bases). The CDR3 is 16 residues long. Between the trimmed V and J ends, which lost 7 bases and 4 bases, there was a span of 20 bases. The germline CDR1 and CDR2 sequences are MDHEN and SYDVKM.

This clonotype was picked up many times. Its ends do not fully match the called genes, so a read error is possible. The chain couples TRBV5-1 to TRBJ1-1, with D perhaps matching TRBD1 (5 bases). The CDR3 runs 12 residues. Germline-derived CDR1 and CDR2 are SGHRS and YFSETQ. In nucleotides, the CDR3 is TGTGCCAGTAGTACCGGGGGCACTGAAGCTTTCTTT. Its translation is CASSTGGTEAFF.

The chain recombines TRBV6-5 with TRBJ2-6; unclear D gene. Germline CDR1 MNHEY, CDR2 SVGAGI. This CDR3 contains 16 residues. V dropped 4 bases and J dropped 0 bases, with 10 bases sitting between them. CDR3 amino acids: CASSWASGSGANVLTF. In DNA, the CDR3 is TGTGCCAGCAGTTGGGCCAGTGGCTCTGGGGCCAACGTCCTGACTTTC.